This T cell receptor beta chain derives from a study of T-cell reconstitution after alpha-beta-depleted transplantation in children. V lost 5 bases and J lost 11; bases outside the gene matches: 8. In germline, CDR1 is SQVTM, CDR2 ANQGSEA. CDR3 length equals 11 residues. As it was prepared, the TCRbeta library received unique molecular identifiers. MiXCR, run by TCRdb on the PCR reads, gives a single entry per CDR3 protein. The repertoire holds just under 250,000 distinct CDR3 sequences, roughly 25% seen once, with approximately 2.5% in the top ten. This clonotype was seen more than once but under ten times. Its specificity is not known. Study conclusions and caveats: Where alpha-beta T cells came from about two months after transplant was reportedly several hundred expanded graft clones. By one year post-transplant, T-cell counts and diversity largely arose from T cells that were newly produced.

This TCR was sampled from a girl aged 2 to 9 with Fanconi anemia, due to receive a stem cell transplant. The material was PBMCs, obtained before TCRalphabeta/CD19-depleted stem cell transplant. This chain joins TRBV29-1 and TRBJ1-1; 7 nucleotides line up with TRBD1. The CDR3 sequence is CSVIGQVEAFF. In DNA, the CDR3 is TGCAGCGTTATCGGACAGGTAGAGGCTTTCTTT.